The 6 T cell receptor beta chains below were found in one sample sequenced in a study of T-cell reconstitution after alpha-beta-depleted transplantation in children. TCRbeta library construction was performed incorporating unique molecular identifiers. TCRdb independently ran MiXCR on the PCR reads; one entry per CDR3 protein. The sample has about 580,000 distinct CDR3 sequences, 20% to 25% seen once. The input for sequencing was PBMCs, mostly from graft donor cells, taken 360 days after TCRalphabeta/CD19-depleted stem cell transplant. Receptors were obtained from a boy younger than two who had a stem cell transplant for acute myeloid leukemia, so the T cells may come from the graft donor.

This chain joins TRBV12-3 or TRBV12-4 and TRBJ1-1; D may be TRBD1 (6 bases). The CDR3 has 14 residues. Between the trimmed V and J ends, which lost 7 bases and 4 bases, there was a span of 16 bases. The CDR3 DNA is TGTGCCAGCAATCCTTATGGGGGCGTCACTGAAGCTTTCTTT. It codes for CASNPYGGVTEAFF.

The V gene is TRBV5-1, the J gene TRBJ2-5; 10 bases fit TRBD2. The CDR3 has 17 amino acids. From germline, CDR1 is SGHRS and CDR2 YFSETQ. With 4 bases clipped from V and 0 bases from J, the junction kept 9 bases outside the gene matches. The CDR3 DNA sequence: TGCGCCAGCAGCCCAGGACTAGCGGACCTCTACCAAGAGACCCAGTACTTC. Translation gives CASSPGLADLYQETQYF.

The rearrangement joins TRBV20-1 to TRBJ1-1, with D tentatively TRBD1 (5 bases). Germline values: CDR1 DFQATT, CDR2 SNEGSKA (reference sequence). The CDR3 is 14 residues long. V dropped 5 bases and J dropped 4 bases, with 17 bases sitting between them. This CDR3 reads CSADPLQVGTEAFF. Written as DNA, the CDR3 is TGCAGTGCTGACCCCCTACAGGTAGGCACTGAAGCTTTCTTT.

V gene TRBV20-1 combines with J gene TRBJ1-6; the match to TRBD1 covers 9 bases. Germline-derived CDR1 and CDR2 are DFQATT and SNEGSKA (reference sequence). V was clipped by 5 bases and J by 7 bases; unmatched bases: 3. The CDR3 is made up of 13 amino acids. CDR3 DNA: TGCAGTGCTGGGGACAGGGCAAATTCACCCCTCCACTTT. This codes for CSAGDRANSPLHF.

CDR3 DNA sequence: TGCAGTGCTCACAGGGGGGGGCCAAGCACTGAAGCTTTCTTT. Translation gives CSAHRGGPSTEAFF. J is TRBJ1-1 and V is TRBV20-1; 8 bases are shared with TRBD1. Germline CDR1 reads DFQATT; CDR2 reads SNEGSKA (reference sequence). Trimming removed 5 bases from V and 4 bases from J; junction bases left unmatched: 9. The CDR3 is 14 residues long.

V gene TRBV27 combines with J gene TRBJ2-7, with D unresolved. The V gene's germline CDR1 is MNHEY and CDR2 SMNVEV (reference sequence). The CDR3 is made up of 14 amino acids. Trimming left V 7 bases short and J 5 bases short, with 18 bases between. CDR3 in amino acids: CASISNTVVDEQYV. The CDR3 DNA sequence: TGTGCCAGCATTTCTAACACCGTCGTCGACGAGCAGTACGTC.